This T cell receptor beta chain was sequenced for a study of identical twins. The CDR3 contains 14 residues. The V and J ends lost 6 bases and 0 bases respectively, with 15 bases between them. From germline, CDR1 is DFQATT and CDR2 SNEGSKA (reference sequence). There were only healthy Caucasians among the donors. Unique molecular identifiers were present on cDNA, and template switching added a universal primer site. Each CDR3 protein gets one entry after TCRdb re-called the 5' RACE reads with MiXCR. This table has nearly 650,000 distinct CDR3 sequences, 7.1% appearing once. Study-level results: The degree of excess twin sharing was weaker in beta out-of-frame sequences. Twin pairs' shared out-of-frame alpha sequences were enriched in low generation probability.

This clonotype was observed many times. Its antigen is unidentified. These same data were also listed under a study on yellow fever vaccine responses in identical twins.

This sequence was found in a woman between 18 and 29 years old in good health. The chain has TRBV20-1 and TRBJ2-7, with D perhaps being TRBD1 or TRBD2 (5 bases each). The sample taken for sequencing was PBMCs. CDR3 DNA: TGCAGTGCAGTCCGGGAAGGGGACTCCTACGAGCAGTACGTC. Residues: CSAVREGDSYEQYV.